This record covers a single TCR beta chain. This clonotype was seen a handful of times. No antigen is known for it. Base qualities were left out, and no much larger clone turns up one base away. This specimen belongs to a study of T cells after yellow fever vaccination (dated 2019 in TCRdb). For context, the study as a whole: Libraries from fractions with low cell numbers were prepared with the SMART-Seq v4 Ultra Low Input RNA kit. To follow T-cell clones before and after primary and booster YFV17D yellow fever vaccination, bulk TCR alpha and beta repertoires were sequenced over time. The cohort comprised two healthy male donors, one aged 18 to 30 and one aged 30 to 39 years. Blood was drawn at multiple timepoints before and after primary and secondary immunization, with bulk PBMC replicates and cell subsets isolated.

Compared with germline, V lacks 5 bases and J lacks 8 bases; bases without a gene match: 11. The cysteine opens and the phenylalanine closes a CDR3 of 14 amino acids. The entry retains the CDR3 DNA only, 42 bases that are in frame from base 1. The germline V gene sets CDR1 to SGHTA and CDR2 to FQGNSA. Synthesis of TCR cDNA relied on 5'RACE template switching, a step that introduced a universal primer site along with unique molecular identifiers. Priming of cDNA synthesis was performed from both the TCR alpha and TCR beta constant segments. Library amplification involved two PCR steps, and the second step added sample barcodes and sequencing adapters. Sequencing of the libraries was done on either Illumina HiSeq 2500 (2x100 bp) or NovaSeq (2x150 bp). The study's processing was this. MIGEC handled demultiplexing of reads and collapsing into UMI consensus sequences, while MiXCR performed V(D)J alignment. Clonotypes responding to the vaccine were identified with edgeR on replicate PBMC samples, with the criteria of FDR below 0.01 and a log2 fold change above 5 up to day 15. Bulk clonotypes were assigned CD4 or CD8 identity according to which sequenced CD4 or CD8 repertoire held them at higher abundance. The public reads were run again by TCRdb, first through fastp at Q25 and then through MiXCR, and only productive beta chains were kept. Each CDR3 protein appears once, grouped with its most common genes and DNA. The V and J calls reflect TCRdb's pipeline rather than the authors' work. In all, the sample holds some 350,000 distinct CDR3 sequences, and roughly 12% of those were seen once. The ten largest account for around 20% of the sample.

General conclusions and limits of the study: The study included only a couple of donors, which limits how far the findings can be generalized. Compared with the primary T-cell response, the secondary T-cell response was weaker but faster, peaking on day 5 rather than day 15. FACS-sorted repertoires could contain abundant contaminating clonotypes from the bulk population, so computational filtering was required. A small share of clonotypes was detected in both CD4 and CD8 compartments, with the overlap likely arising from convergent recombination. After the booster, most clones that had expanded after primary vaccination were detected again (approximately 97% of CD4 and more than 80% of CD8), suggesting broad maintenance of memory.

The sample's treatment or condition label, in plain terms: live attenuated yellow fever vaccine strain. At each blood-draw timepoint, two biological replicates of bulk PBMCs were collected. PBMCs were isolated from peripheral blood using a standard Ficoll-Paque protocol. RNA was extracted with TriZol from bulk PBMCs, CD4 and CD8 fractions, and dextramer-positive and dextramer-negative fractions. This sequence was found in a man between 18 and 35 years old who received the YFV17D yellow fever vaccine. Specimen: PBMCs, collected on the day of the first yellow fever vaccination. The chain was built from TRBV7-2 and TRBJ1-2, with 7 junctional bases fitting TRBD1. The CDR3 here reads CASSPPDRVRGYTF. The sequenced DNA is TGTGCCAGCAGCCCACCCGACAGGGTACGGGGCTACACCTTC.